These 9 T cell receptor beta chains originate from one sample sequenced in a study of monozygotic twins with inflammatory bowel disease. One entry per CDR3 protein, without DNA, is what TCRdb gives after re-calling the 5' RACE reads. The table for this sample gives about 160,000 distinct CDR3 sequences. Sequencing was done on a sample of blood. These receptors all come from a human donor with ulcerative colitis or Crohn's disease, or a healthy co-twin of an affected twin (not recorded which).

The chain links TRBV20-1 to TRBJ2-1; lacking DNA, the TRBD1 call made by TCRdb goes unchecked. The length of the CDR3 is 14 residues. CDR1 and CDR2 from the germline V gene are DFQATT and SNEGSKA (reference sequence). CDR3 sequence: CSAQRPNRGNEQFF.

The gene calls are TRBV3-1 and TRBJ1-6; TCRdb calls TRBD1, which cannot be checked without DNA. The CDR3 length is 16 residues. In germline, CDR1 is LGHDT, CDR2 YNNKEL (reference sequence). This CDR3 reads CASSQAQDSTDSPLHF.

The chain has TRBV5-1 and TRBJ2-2; TCRdb outputs TRBD1, but without DNA this stays unchecked. Germline loops: CDR1 SGHRS, CDR2 YFSETQ. This CDR3 has 16 residues. The CDR3 reads CASSLQAPTNTGELFF.

This chain joins TRBV7-3 and TRBJ2-1; there is no DNA to check the TCRdb D call of TRBD2. This CDR3 spans 15 amino acids. From germline, CDR1 is SGHTA and CDR2 FQGTGA. CDR3 amino acids: CASSVQRVSYNEQFF.

This chain joins TRBV6-2 or TRBV6-3 and TRBJ1-2. Germline-derived CDR1 and CDR2 are MNHEY and SVGEGT. The CDR3 runs to 13 residues. The CDR3 here is CASSYDNDYGYTF.

This chain uses TRBV28 with TRBJ2-7; TCRdb returns TRBD1, unconfirmable since there is no DNA. The germline V gene has CDR1 MDHEN and CDR2 SYDVKM. The CDR3 contains 11 residues. CDR3 region: CASTPGYEQYF.

The chain employs TRBV28 and TRBJ2-7; without DNA, the TCRdb call of TRBD2 cannot be checked. The CDR3 is 18 amino acids. CDR1 and CDR2 from the germline V gene are MDHEN and SYDVKM. The CDR3 sequence is CASRNRLAGDFKTYEQYF.

V and J are TRBV18 and TRBJ2-2; lacking DNA, the TRBD2 call made by TCRdb goes unchecked. This CDR3 contains 15 residues. The germline gives CDR1 KGHSH, CDR2 LQKENI. The CDR3: CASSPLAGEAGELFF.

J is TRBJ2-1 and V is TRBV19; the TCRdb call, TRBD1, lacks DNA for checking. The CDR3 is made up of 13 amino acids. Germline V lookup: CDR1 LNHDA, CDR2 SQIVND (reference sequence). The CDR3 reads CASSGGQGAVQFF. The full variable domain, with the rest looked up from reference TRBV19 and TRBJ2-1, is DGGITQSPKYLFRKEGQNVTLSCEQNLNHDAMYWYRQDPGQGLRLIYYSQIVNDFQKGDIAEGYSVSREKKESFPLTVTSAQKNPTAFYLCASSGGQGAVQFFGPGTRLTVL.